The next 3 T cell receptor beta chains were all read from a single sample in a study of blood T cell repertoires in COVID-19 (dated by TCRdb to about 2020). The library was built by means of the immunoSEQ multiplex PCR assay. Drawn from immuneACCESS, this table holds only the in-frame rearrangements with V and J called that TCRdb kept. Clones are partly lost; checked studies trace under half to an unresolved V gene and leave the rest unexplained. This sample holds under 80,000 clones; 80% were observed only once. The top ten clones comprise roughly 12% of the sample. The specimen sequenced was peripheral blood. Receptors were obtained from a human donor in a cohort sampled during active COVID-19.

This clone came up once. CDR3 protein: CASSPPGQGAKNIQYF. CDR3 in DNA: TGCGCCAGCAGCCCTCCGGGACAGGGAGCCAAAAACATTCAGTACTTC. The V gene is TRBV5-1, the J gene TRBJ2-4, with 9 bases lining up with TRBD1. The V gene end was trimmed by 4 bases and the J gene end by 0 bases; junction bases not matched to a gene: 5. From germline, CDR1 is SGHRS and CDR2 YFSETQ. This CDR3 is 16 amino acids long.

Here the CDR3 DNA reads TGTGCCAGCAGTCTACGAGGCTCCTACAATGAGCAGTTCTTC. Encoded protein: CASSLRGSYNEQFF. This chain joins TRBV6-6 and TRBJ2-1, with unresolved D. This CDR3 spans 14 amino acids. V was pared by 5 bases and J by 0 bases, with 8 bases between. Germline CDR1 and CDR2: MNHNY and SVGAGI (reference sequence).

The chain has TRBV20-1 and TRBJ2-3; 10 positions match TRBD2. Germline V gene sequence: CDR1 DFQATT, CDR2 SNEGSKA (reference sequence). Trimming removed 3 bases from V and 2 bases from J; junction bases left unmatched: 11. This CDR3 spans 17 amino acids. CDR3 nucleotides: TGCAGTGCTAGTTCGGGACCTAGCGGGGGTTACACAGATACGCAGTATTTT. Translation gives CSASSGPSGGYTDTQYF.